This paragraph covers one T cell receptor beta chain sequence. Repertoires were generated with immunoSEQ multiplex PCR, while TCRdb's copy carries only in-frame clones and drops some. The table shows 43,000 or so clones, with roughly 89% occurring only once. The CDR3 totals 15 residues. Looked up from germline, CDR1 is SQVTM and CDR2 is ANQGSEA. Trimming removed 2 bases from V and 4 bases from J, with 17 bases in between. The sample belongs to a study of blood T cell repertoires in COVID-19. Study overall: Whether acute or convalescent, the COVID-19 samples came from the United States, Italy and Spain. Sources were T cells, B-cell-depleted T cells, or PBMCs; the material itself was cDNA or gDNA.

Material for sequencing was peripheral blood. V is TRBV29-1 and J is TRBJ1-1; weak D call: TRBD1 (6 bases). The source of this sequence is a man aged 55-75 years with active COVID-19. CDR3 amino acids: CSVEKHRESSTEAFF. The DNA of the CDR3 is TGCAGCGTTGAAAAGCACAGGGAGTCGAGCACTGAAGCTTTCTTT.